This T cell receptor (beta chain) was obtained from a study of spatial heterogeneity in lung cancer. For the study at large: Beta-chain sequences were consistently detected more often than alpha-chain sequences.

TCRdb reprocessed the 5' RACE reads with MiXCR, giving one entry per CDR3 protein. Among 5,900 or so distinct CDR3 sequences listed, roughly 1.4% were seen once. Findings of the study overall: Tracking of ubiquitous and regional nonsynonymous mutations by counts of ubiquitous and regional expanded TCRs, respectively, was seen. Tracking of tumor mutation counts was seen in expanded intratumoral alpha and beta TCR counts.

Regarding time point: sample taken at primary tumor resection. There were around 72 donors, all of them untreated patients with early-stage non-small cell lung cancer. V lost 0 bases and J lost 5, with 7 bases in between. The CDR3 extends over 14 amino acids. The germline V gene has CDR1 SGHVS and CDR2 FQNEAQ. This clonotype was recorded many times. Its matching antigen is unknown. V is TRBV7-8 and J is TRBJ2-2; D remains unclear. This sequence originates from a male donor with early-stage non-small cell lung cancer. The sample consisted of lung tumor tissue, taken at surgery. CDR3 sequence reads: CASSLASVTGELFF. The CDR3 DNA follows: TGTGCCAGCAGCTTAGCGTCAGTAACCGGGGAGCTGTTTTTT.